The 25 T cell receptor beta chains listed next were all sequenced from one sample in a study of shared clonotypes between healthy human individuals. Assay: immunoSEQ multiplex PCR; the TCRdb copy retains only in-frame clones and omits some. The sample lists some 2,500,000 clones; 93% were seen once. The sequenced sample was naive CD4+ T cells from PBMCs. Subset described: CD45RA+ positively selected. The receptors shown here come from a man between 18 and 29 years old in good health. Some clones in this sample may be carry-over from other donors' samples.

The genes are TRBV13 and TRBJ2-2; D ambiguous. Germline V gene sequence: CDR1 PRHDT, CDR2 FYEKMQ (reference sequence). Trimming left V 0 bases short and J 9 bases short, with 17 bases between. The CDR3 has 16 residues. The CDR3 spells CASSLGAGPPVRELFF. The CDR3 DNA sequence: TGTGCCAGCAGCTTAGGGGCCGGGCCCCCCGTCCGGGAGCTGTTTTTT. Using reference TRBV13 and TRBJ2-2 for the parts outside the CDR3, the full variable domain is AAGVIQSPRHLIKEKRETATLKCYPIPRHDTVYWYQQGPGQDPQFLISFYEKMQSDKGSIPDRFSAQQFSDYHSELNMSSLELGDSALYFCASSLGAGPPVRELFFGEGSRLTVL.

This clone has just one count. This rearrangement joins TRBV7-2 to TRBJ2-1; weak D call: TRBD2 (7 bases). Trimming pared 6 bases from V and 3 bases from J, leaving 18 bases between. The V gene's germline CDR1 is SGHTA and CDR2 FQGNSA. This CDR3 contains 16 residues. The DNA of the CDR3 is TGTGCCAGCAGTTTTTTGGGGGGGCTAGTCTACAATGAGCAGTTCTTC. The encoded protein is CASSFLGGLVYNEQFF.

The chain recombines TRBV9 with TRBJ1-1, with D unclear. The CDR3 is 15 amino acids. The V gene's germline CDR1 is SGDLS and CDR2 YYNGEE. Trimming stripped 0 bases from V and 1 base from J, with 10 bases between. The chain's CDR3 is CASSVEPLQNTEAFF. In DNA, the CDR3 is TGTGCCAGCAGCGTAGAGCCCTTACAGAACACTGAAGCTTTCTTT.

For this clone: This same CDR3 is encoded by further DNA sequences in the sample. This chain uses TRBV28 with TRBJ1-3; no definite D call. Per the germline V gene, CDR1 is MDHEN and CDR2 is SYDVKM. Trimming pared 8 bases from V and 7 bases from J, leaving 6 bases between. There are 10 residues in the CDR3. CDR3 nucleotide sequence: TGTGCCAGCCTTGGGAACACCATATATTTT. This codes for CASLGNTIYF.

This clone was seen a handful of times. The rearrangement joins TRBV30 to TRBJ1-1; TRBD1 matches at 7 bases. V trimming: 5 bases; J trimming: 3 bases; junction bases outside the gene matches: 9. The germline gives CDR1 GTSNPN, CDR2 SVGIG (reference sequence). The length of the CDR3 is 14 residues. CDR3 loop: CAWSPGTVYTEAFF. DNA for the CDR3: TGTGCCTGGTCTCCCGGGACAGTTTACACTGAAGCTTTCTTT.

This clone was counted once. The rearrangement uses TRBV7-3 and TRBJ2-5; 11 nucleotides line up with TRBD2. Germline-derived CDR1 and CDR2 are SGHTA and FQGTGA. J gave up 4 bases and V 5 bases, and 3 bases lay outside the gene matches. The CDR3 is 14 amino acids. The CDR3 sequence is CASSTSGRRETQYF. CDR3 nucleotide sequence: TGTGCCAGCAGCACTAGCGGGAGACGAGAGACCCAGTACTTC.

The V gene is TRBV18, the J gene TRBJ2-3, with a weak D call TRBD1 (5 bases). V was cut by 1 base and J by 6 bases, with 11 bases left in between. Germline assignment: CDR1 KGHSH and CDR2 LQKENI. This CDR3 has 14 amino acids. The CDR3, as DNA: TGTGCCAGCTCACCACGGGCAGGGTTGGATACGCAGTATTTT. This gives the protein CASSPRAGLDTQYF.

The chain uses TRBV30 and TRBJ2-7, with D possibly matching TRBD2 (6 bases). CDR1 GTSNPN and CDR2 SVGIG come from the germline V gene (reference sequence). The CDR3 is 15 residues long. Trimming left V 3 bases short and J 3 bases short, with 18 bases between. This CDR3 is CAWSLREWTLYEQYF. The CDR3, as DNA: TGTGCCTGGAGCCTACGGGAGTGGACGCTCTACGAGCAGTACTTC.

This chain connects TRBV5-1 to TRBJ2-1, with D possibly matching TRBD1 (7 bases). The CDR3 sequence is 16 residues long. Per the germline V gene, CDR1 is SGHRS and CDR2 is YFSETQ. V was trimmed by 6 bases and J by 2 bases, leaving 18 bases between them. The CDR3 coding sequence is TGCGCCAGCACCGGGTATGGGGGGACAGCCTACAATGAGCAGTTCTTC. Amino acids: CASTGYGGTAYNEQFF.

The chain couples TRBV10-1 to TRBJ2-7, with D tentatively TRBD2 (6 bases). The CDR3 spans 15 residues. The V gene lost 3 bases and the J gene lost 1 base, with 13 bases spanning the gap. The germline V gene encodes CDR1 WNHNN and CDR2 SYGVQD (reference sequence). The CDR3 DNA reads TGCGCCAGCAGTGATAGGGACTTCAGTTCCTACGAGCAGTACTTC. Its protein product is CASSDRDFSSYEQYF.

The chain combines TRBV7-2 with TRBJ2-5; 11 bases fit TRBD2. The germline CDR1 and CDR2 sequences are SGHTA and FQGNSA. This CDR3 has 18 amino acids. V dropped 1 base and J dropped 1; count of bases not matched to a gene: 8. CDR3 DNA: TGTGCCAGCAGCTTAGTTTTAGCGGGAGGGCCCTCCCAAGAGACCCAGTACTTC. As protein: CASSLVLAGGPSQETQYF.

The J gene is TRBJ2-5, the V gene TRBV10-1, with D possibly matching TRBD2 (5 bases). This CDR3 region has 14 residues. With 0 bases removed from V and 7 bases from J, the gap between germline ends came to 12 bases. Germline V gene lookup returns CDR1 WNHNN and CDR2 SYGVQD (reference sequence). The CDR3 is CASSESTIYGTQYF. CDR3 nucleotide sequence: TGCGCCAGCAGTGAGTCGACTATTTACGGGACCCAGTACTTC.

This clone was seen only a few times. The chain employs TRBV7-3 and TRBJ1-5; no clear D gene. Germline V gene data show CDR1 as SGHTA and CDR2 as FQGTGA. V dropped 6 bases and J dropped 0 bases, with 9 bases sitting between them. This CDR3 has 14 amino acids. In DNA form, the CDR3 reads TGTGCCAGCAGTCAGATAAGTAGCAATCAGCCCCAGCATTTT. This gives the protein CASSQISSNQPQHF.

The genes are TRBV6-5 and TRBJ2-7, with 13 positions matching TRBD2. The CDR3 consists of 15 residues. V gave up 6 bases and J gave up 12 bases; unmatched junction bases: 14. Germline CDR1 and CDR2: MNHEY and SVGAGI. CDR3 in DNA: TGTGCCAGCAGGGGACAAGGGACTAGCGGGGTGCTTCGGTACTTC. Translated, it gives CASRGQGTSGVLRYF.

For this clone: Other DNA sequences in the sample encode the same CDR3. The V and J genes are TRBV28 and TRBJ2-3; no definite D call. CDR1 is MDHEN, CDR2 SYDVKM, per germline. The CDR3 contains 13 residues. V was shortened by 8 bases and J by 0 bases, with 9 bases between the two germline ends. CDR3: CASSLPSTDTQYF. The CDR3 DNA reads as TGTGCCAGCTCCCTCCCCAGCACAGATACGCAGTATTTT.

The table lists this clone with a few counts. The chain carries TRBV5-1 and TRBJ2-3, with TRBD2 matching 7 bases. Looked up from germline, CDR1 is SGHRS and CDR2 is YFSETQ. J lost 4 bases, V lost 4 bases, and 9 bases had no gene match. The CDR3 is made up of 15 amino acids. The CDR3 reads CASSPLAGVADTQYF. The CDR3 region has the DNA TGCGCCAGCAGCCCCCTGGCGGGAGTCGCAGATACGCAGTATTTT.

Details on this clone: The same CDR3 also results from other DNA sequences found in this sample. The chain couples TRBV7-3 to TRBJ2-6; D might be TRBD1 (6 bases). The germline V and J ends were trimmed by 5 bases and 4 bases, with 12 bases remaining between them. CDR1 SGHTA and CDR2 FQGTGA come from the germline V gene. The CDR3 runs 15 residues. CDR3: CASSLQGPGANVLTF. CDR3 in DNA: TGTGCCAGCAGCCTACAGGGCCCCGGGGCCAACGTCCTGACTTTC.

The genes are TRBV7-4 and TRBJ2-7, with D tentatively TRBD2 (6 bases). Germline assignment: CDR1 SGHVT and CDR2 SQSDAQ. V lost 1 base and J 1 base, leaving 11 bases between the germline ends. This CDR3 region has 15 residues. CDR3 in DNA: TGTGCCAGCAGCTTAGAGAGGGACTTGTCCTACGAGCAGTACTTC. As protein: CASSLERDLSYEQYF.

The chain carries TRBV6-1 and TRBJ2-1, with D uncertain. CDR1 and CDR2 from the germline V gene are MNHNS and SASEGT. Trimming removed 3 bases at V and 3 bases at J, with 27 bases between. This CDR3 contains 20 residues. The CDR3 DNA sequence: TGTGCCAGCAGTGAGGTTGGCAATAGAATAAGCCCAAGACTCTACAATGAGCAGTTCTTC. Translating gives CASSEVGNRISPRLYNEQFF.

This clone appeared a single time. The chain recombines TRBV9 with TRBJ1-3; D unclear. Trimming left V 3 bases short and J 0 bases short, with 10 bases between. This CDR3 has 15 residues. Germline V gene data show CDR1 as SGDLS and CDR2 as YYNGEE. The CDR3 DNA sequence: TGTGCCAGCAGCGGGGGAGGGCACTCTGGAAACACCATATATTTT. This sequence encodes CASSGGGHSGNTIYF.

Concerning this clone itself: In the same sample, other DNA sequences code for this CDR3. The chain recombines TRBV5-1 with TRBJ2-1; no clear D gene. The CDR3 spans 12 residues. The germline V gene encodes CDR1 SGHRS and CDR2 YFSETQ. Trimming stripped 0 bases from V and 9 bases from J, with 7 bases between. CDR3 in DNA: TGCGCCAGCAGCTTGGGCGGCGGTGAGCAGTTCTTC. Translating it yields CASSLGGGEQFF.

The J gene is TRBJ1-2, the V gene TRBV29-1; the match to TRBD1 covers 7 bases. Germline CDR1 and CDR2: SQVTM and ANQGSEA. CDR3 length: 11 residues. V lost 6 bases to trimming and J lost 10 bases; unmatched junction nucleotides: 8. The DNA of the CDR3 is TGCAGCGTCGCCGGGACAGTACCCTACACCTTC. Translating it yields CSVAGTVPYTF.

The rearrangement links TRBV19 to TRBJ1-4, with a tentative D call TRBD1 (6 bases). The CDR3 contains 19 residues. The germline V gene encodes CDR1 LNHDA and CDR2 SQIVND (reference sequence). V gave up 7 bases and J gave up 6 bases, with 30 bases separating them. The CDR3 coding sequence is TGTGCCAGTAATTCCCACCCCACTCTGAAGGACAGCCTCCATGAAAAACTGTTTTTT. Residues: CASNSHPTLKDSLHEKLFF.

The V call is TRBV4-3, the J call TRBJ2-5; D is ambiguous. Per the germline V gene, CDR1 is LGHNA and CDR2 is YSLEER. The CDR3 is made up of 13 amino acids. The V gene lost 2 bases and the J gene lost 6 bases, with 10 bases spanning the gap. The CDR3 coding sequence is TGCGCCAGCAGCCAAAACTCCCCGAAGACCCAGTACTTC. The encoded protein is CASSQNSPKTQYF.

This chain links TRBV30 with TRBJ2-3; D not certain. The germline V and J ends were trimmed by 0 bases and 3 bases, with 13 bases remaining between them. Germline V gives CDR1 GTSNPN, CDR2 SVGIG (reference sequence). The CDR3 is made up of 15 amino acids. For the CDR3, the DNA is TGTGCCTGGAGTGTAAGAGAGAGAAGGACAGATACGCAGTATTTT. This sequence encodes CAWSVRERRTDTQYF.